The 4 T cell receptor beta chains reported below all come from one sample, sequenced in a study of blood T cells in healthy people across ages. The second PCR ran about 7 to 12 cycles with a sample-barcoded 5' primer and J-beta primers. MiXCR was run by TCRdb on the 5' RACE reads, yielding one entry per CDR3 protein. Seen here are over 600,000 distinct CDR3 sequences, roughly two fifths observed once, and the top ten hold around 32%. Sequencing was performed on blood. All receptors derive from an elderly man in good health.

The gene calls are TRBV21-1 and TRBJ2-3; the D call of TRBD1 is as the table states it, not checked on the DNA. TRBV21-1 is annotated as a pseudogene. The CDR3 covers 12 residues. The CDR3 spells CASSNRADTQYF. CDR3 sequence (DNA): TGTGCCAGCAGCAACAGGGCAGATACGCAGTATTTT.

The sample holds one count of this clonotype. No conserved phenylalanine or tryptophan is present at the end of the CDR3, so a read error is the likely explanation. The chain combines TRBV6-5 with TRBJ1-1; D unresolved. The germline V and J ends were trimmed by 2 bases and 1 base, with 5 bases remaining between them. This CDR3 has 13 residues. Germline assignment: CDR1 MNHEY and CDR2 SVGAGI. CDR3 region: CASSYEANTEAFS. Written as DNA, the CDR3 is TGTGCCAGCAGTTACGAAGCGAACACTGAAGCTTTCTCT.

This clonotype was observed a single time. Since a much larger clone is just one base distant, this may be a read error. The chain couples TRBV10-3 to TRBJ2-7, with D perhaps TRBD2 (6 bases). Germline V lookup: CDR1 ENHRY, CDR2 SYGVKD. The V end was cut by 7 bases, the J end by 7 bases, with 20 bases between. This CDR3 comprises 14 residues. The CDR3 DNA sequence: TGTGCCATCACGGGGGTAGCGGCTAACAATGAGCAGTACTTC. Its protein product is CAITGVAANNEQYF.

The chain joins TRBV20-1 to TRBJ2-1, with D hard to call. V was cut by 4 bases and J by 4 bases, with 11 bases left in between. The CDR3 totals 13 residues. In germline, CDR1 is DFQATT, CDR2 SNEGSKA (reference sequence). In DNA, the CDR3 is TGCAGTGCTACAGCCACGATTTACAATGAGCAGTTCTTC. The encoded protein is CSATATIYNEQFF.